The sequence of this TCR beta chain was determined in a study of blood T cell repertoires in COVID-19. Some clones are missing from TCRdb's copy, which holds only in-frame ones; the method was immunoSEQ multiplex PCR. The sample consists of 60,000 to 75,000 clones, around 80% of them appearing once. J gave up 4 bases and V 0 bases, and 7 bases lay outside the gene matches. Germline values: CDR1 SGHKS, CDR2 YYEKEE (reference sequence). CDR3 size: 15 residues. The specimen was peripheral blood. This TCR was sampled from a woman at least 80 years old with acute or convalescent COVID-19. V and J are TRBV5-5 and TRBJ2-7, with 7 nucleotides matching TRBD2. The DNA for the CDR3 is TGTGCCAGCAGCTTGGGCTACGGGGGGATGTACGAGCAGTACTTC. It translates to CASSLGYGGMYEQYF.